The rows below give T cell receptor beta chains drawn from one sample of a study of blood T cell repertoires in COVID-19. The assay was immunoSEQ multiplex PCR, and TCRdb's table has in-frame clones only and misses some. The data hold about 190,000 clones, with 84% observed a single time. The sample comprised peripheral blood. These receptor sequences come from a human donor in a cohort sampled during active COVID-19. Each CDR3 is given with its conserved first and last residue. Each record gives: clone size, V gene, J gene, D gene, CDR3 DNA, CDR3 protein. The D gene is left open where the match is weak. Expanded clones get a size class; other rows say once, few or many, or leave the size out.

NA	TRBV12-3/TRBV12-4	TRBJ2-1	NA	TGTGCCAGCAGTTTAACGAGGTACAATGAGCAGTTCTTC	CASSLTRYNEQFF
NA	TRBV19	TRBJ1-5	NA	TGTGCCAGTAGTATATTAGCGGATCTCAATCAGCCCCAGCATTTT	CASSILADLNQPQHF
NA	TRBV4-2	TRBJ2-3	TRBD2	TGTGCCAGCAGCCAACTAGCGGGGGACACGCAGTATTTT	CASSQLAGDTQYF
NA	TRBV7-2	TRBJ2-1	TRBD2	TGTGCCAGCAGCCCGAGCCCAGCGGGATACAATGAGCAGTTCTTC	CASSPSPAGYNEQFF
NA	TRBV19	TRBJ2-1	TRBD2	TGTGCCAGTAGTATCCCCACTACTAGCGTCGCCTACAATGAGCAGTTCTTC	CASSIPTTSVAYNEQFF
once	TRBV4-1	TRBJ1-1	NA	TGCGCCAGCAGCCAAGATACCGGATTCGGACAGATGAACACTGAAGCTTTCTTT	CASSQDTGFGQMNTEAFF
NA	TRBV2	TRBJ2-7	NA	TGTGCCAGCAGGGGAGTCCGGGGGGCCTCCTACGAGCAGTACTTC	CASRGVRGASYEQYF
NA	TRBV6-5	TRBJ2-6	NA	TGTGCCAGCAGCCCCTATCGGGGGGCCAACGTCCTGACTTTC	CASSPYRGANVLTF
NA	TRBV5-1	TRBJ2-7	TRBD2	TGCGCCAGCAGAACTAGCGAAGCCTACGAGCAGTACTTC	CASRTSEAYEQYF
NA	TRBV28	TRBJ2-1	NA	TGTGCCAGCAGCCGCGCCCTTGGCGGGGCATACAATGAGCAGTTCTTC	CASSRALGGAYNEQFF